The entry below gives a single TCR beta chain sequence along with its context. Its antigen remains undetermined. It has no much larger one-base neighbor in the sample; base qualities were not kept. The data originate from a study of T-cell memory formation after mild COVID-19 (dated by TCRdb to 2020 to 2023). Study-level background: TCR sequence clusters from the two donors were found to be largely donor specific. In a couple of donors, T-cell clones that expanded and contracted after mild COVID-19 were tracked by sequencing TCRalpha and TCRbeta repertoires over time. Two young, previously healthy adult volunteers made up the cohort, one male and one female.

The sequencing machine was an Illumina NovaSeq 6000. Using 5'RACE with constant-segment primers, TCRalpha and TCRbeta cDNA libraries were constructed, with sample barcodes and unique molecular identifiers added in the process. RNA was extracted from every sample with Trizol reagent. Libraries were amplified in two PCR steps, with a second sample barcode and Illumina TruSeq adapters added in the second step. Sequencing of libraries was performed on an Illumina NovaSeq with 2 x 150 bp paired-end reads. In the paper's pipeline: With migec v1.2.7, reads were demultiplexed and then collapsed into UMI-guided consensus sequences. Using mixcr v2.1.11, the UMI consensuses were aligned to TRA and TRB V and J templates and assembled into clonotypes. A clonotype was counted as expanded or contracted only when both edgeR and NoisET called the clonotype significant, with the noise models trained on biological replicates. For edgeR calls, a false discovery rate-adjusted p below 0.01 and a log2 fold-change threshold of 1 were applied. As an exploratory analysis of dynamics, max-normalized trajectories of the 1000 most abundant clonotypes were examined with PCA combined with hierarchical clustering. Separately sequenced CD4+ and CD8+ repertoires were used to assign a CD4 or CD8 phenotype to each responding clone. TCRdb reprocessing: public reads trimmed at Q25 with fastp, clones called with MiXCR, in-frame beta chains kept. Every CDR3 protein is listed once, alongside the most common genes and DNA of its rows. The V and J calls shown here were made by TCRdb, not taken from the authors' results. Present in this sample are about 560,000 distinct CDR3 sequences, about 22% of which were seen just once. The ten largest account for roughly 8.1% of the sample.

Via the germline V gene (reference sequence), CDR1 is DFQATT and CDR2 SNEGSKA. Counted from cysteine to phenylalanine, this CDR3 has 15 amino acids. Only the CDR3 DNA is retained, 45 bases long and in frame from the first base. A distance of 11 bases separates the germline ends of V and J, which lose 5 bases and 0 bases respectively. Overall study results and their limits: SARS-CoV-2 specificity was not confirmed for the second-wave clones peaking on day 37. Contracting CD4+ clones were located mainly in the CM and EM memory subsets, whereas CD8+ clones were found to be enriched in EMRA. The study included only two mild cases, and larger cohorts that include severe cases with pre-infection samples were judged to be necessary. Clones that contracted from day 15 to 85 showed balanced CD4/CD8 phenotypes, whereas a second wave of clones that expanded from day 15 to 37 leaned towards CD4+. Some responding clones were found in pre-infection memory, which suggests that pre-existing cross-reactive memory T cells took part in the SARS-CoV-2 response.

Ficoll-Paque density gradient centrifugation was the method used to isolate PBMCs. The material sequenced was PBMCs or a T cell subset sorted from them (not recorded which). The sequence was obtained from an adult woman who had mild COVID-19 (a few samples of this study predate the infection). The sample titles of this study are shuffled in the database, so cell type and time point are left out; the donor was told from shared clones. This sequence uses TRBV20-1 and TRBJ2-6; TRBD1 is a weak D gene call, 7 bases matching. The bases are TGCAGTGCTTTTCAGGGGGGCTCTGGGGCCAACGTCCTGACTTTC. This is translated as CSAFQGGSGANVLTF.